This T cell receptor (beta chain) was captured by sequencing in a study of cytomegalovirus exposure and HLA in healthy donors. CDR1 and CDR2 (germline): GTSNPN, SVGIG (reference sequence). Losses at the gene ends were 2 bases for V and 1 base for J; bases not matched to a gene: 4. The CDR3 totals 15 residues. This PCR relied on a set of 60 Vbeta primers and 13 Jbeta primers. Some clones are missing from TCRdb's copy, which holds only in-frame ones; the method was immunoSEQ multiplex PCR. This sample contains tens of thousands of clones. The chain recombines TRBV30 with TRBJ2-7, with 11 bases aligning to TRBD2. Sequences were obtained from PBMCs. The sequence was collected from a man aged 45 to 65 in good health and CMV-seropositive. CDR3 in amino acids: CAWSNGLAGSYEQYF. CDR3 nucleotide sequence: TGTGCCTGGAGTAACGGACTAGCGGGTTCCTACGAGCAGTACTTC.